This T cell receptor (beta chain) comes out of a study of cytomegalovirus exposure and HLA in healthy donors. Worth noting for this clone: Its antigen is not known.

Study observations and caveats: CMV serostatus was the only recorded immune exposure for donors. Some V segments, including TRBV6-2 and TRBV6-3, were excluded as indistinguishable. A missense DCLRE1C variant was associated with V- and J-gene trimming of TCR beta chains in a later analysis, and an independent cohort replicated the association.

V shed 2 bases and J shed 0 bases, with 9 bases lying between them. This CDR3 contains 15 residues. Germline CDR1 is SGHAT and CDR2 is FQNNGV. 13 Jbeta primers and 60 Vbeta primers were used for the PCR. Per the original data handling: Later, an analysis found around 77 million unique TCR beta chains, and roughly 9.9 million of these were shared. Some clones are missing from TCRdb's copy, which holds only in-frame ones; the method was immunoSEQ multiplex PCR. V and J calls and clone size come straight from that table; D and trimming were deduced from the DNA. This sample's table has roughly 77,000 clones.

The chain couples TRBV11-2 to TRBJ2-3; D is unclear. This sequence was found in a female donor in good health and CMV-seropositive. The source material was PBMCs. The CDR3 DNA is TGTGCCAGCAGCTTACTCGGAGCTAGCACAGATACGCAGTATTTT. Translation: CASSLLGASTDTQYF.